Shown below are 3 T cell receptor beta chains from a single sample sequenced in a study of blood T cell repertoires in COVID-19. Method: immunoSEQ multiplex PCR; TCRdb's copy keeps in-frame clones and lacks some. The table lists under 65,000 clones, around 80% of them singletons. Sequenced sample: peripheral blood. These TCRs come from a woman aged 60 to 75 with acute or convalescent COVID-19.

The V gene is TRBV6-6, the J gene TRBJ2-3; 8 nucleotides match TRBD2. The CDR3 has 15 amino acids. J lost 1 base, V lost 6 bases, and 6 bases had no gene match. Germline values: CDR1 MNHNY, CDR2 SVGAGI (reference sequence). DNA of the CDR3: TGTGCCAGCAGCTCCCGGGGGGGCGGCACAGATACGCAGTATTTT. Amino acid sequence: CASSSRGGGTDTQYF.

This clone was recorded only once. The CDR3 sequence is CATSKDRVPNEQFF. The CDR3 nucleotides read TGTGCCACCAGCAAAGACAGGGTTCCCAATGAGCAGTTCTTC. The V gene is TRBV15, the J gene TRBJ2-1, with 7 bases that match TRBD1. V was clipped by 4 bases and J by 6 bases; unmatched bases: 6. This CDR3 is built from 14 residues. Per germline, CDR1 LNHNV and CDR2 YYDKDF (reference sequence).

The chain joins TRBV24-1 to TRBJ1-1, with a possible D match to TRBD1 (5 bases). V was trimmed by 0 bases and J by 10 bases, leaving 8 bases between them. This CDR3 has 12 residues. The V gene's germline CDR1 is KGHDR and CDR2 SFDVKD. As DNA, the CDR3 is TGTGCCACCAGTGATTTGACGGGGGTAGCTTTCTTT. Residues: CATSDLTGVAFF.